These 12 T cell receptor beta chains were all obtained from the same sample, sequenced in a study of blood T cell repertoires in COVID-19. Generated by immunoSEQ multiplex PCR, the TCRdb table keeps only in-frame clones and is missing some. In the table there are under 150,000 clones, over 60% of which are singletons. The sequenced material came from peripheral blood. The receptor set was obtained from an elderly woman with active or convalescent COVID-19.

This clone came up many times. The chain couples TRBV19 to TRBJ1-6; 7 bases match TRBD1. Trimming took 2 bases from V and 7 from J; bases not matched to a gene: 5. CDR3 length: 15 amino acids. The germline gives CDR1 LNHDA, CDR2 SQIVND (reference sequence). The DNA of the CDR3 is TGTGCCAGTAGTATACTGTCGGGACAGAATTCACCCCTCCACTTT. It translates to CASSILSGQNSPLHF.

The chain joins TRBV10-2 to TRBJ2-3; 9 bases are a match to TRBD2. CDR1 and CDR2 from the germline V gene are WSHSY and SAAADI. There are 16 residues in the CDR3. After removal of 4 bases from V and 3 bases from J, the junction contained 8 bases not matched to a gene. The DNA of the CDR3 is TGCGCCAGCAGTGGTACGAGCGGGGGGCAAACAGATACGCAGTATTTT. It specifies CASSGTSGGQTDTQYF.

V usage is TRBV7-8 and J usage is TRBJ2-1, with D tentatively TRBD1 (5 bases). This CDR3 spans 14 amino acids. Germline CDR1 and CDR2: SGHVS and FQNEAQ. Deletions cut 9 bases from V and 4 bases from J, with 16 bases between. For the CDR3, the DNA is TGTGCCAGTAGTGGGGCCAGAGATTACAATGAGCAGTTCTTC. It translates to CASSGARDYNEQFF.

The rearrangement uses TRBV11-1 and TRBJ2-7; D is unclear. The CDR3 is made up of 14 amino acids. The ends were cut back, 1 base at V and 3 bases at J, with 10 bases in the middle. In germline, CDR1 is SGHAT, CDR2 FQDESV (reference sequence). In DNA, the CDR3 is TGTGCCAGCAGCTTAGGAGGAGAGGACTACGAGCAGTACTTC. Translating it yields CASSLGGEDYEQYF. The whole variable domain, remainder taken from reference TRBV11-1 and TRBJ2-7, is EAEVAQSPRYKITEKSQAVAFWCDPISGHATLYWYRQILGQGPELLVQFQDESVVDDSQLPKDRFSAERLKGVDSTLKIQPAELGDSAMYLCASSLGGEDYEQYFGPGTRLTVT.

The J gene is TRBJ1-4, the V gene TRBV5-8; D gene uncertain. V was clipped by 0 bases and J by 0 bases, with 6 bases between them. The CDR3 runs to 15 residues. Germline values: CDR1 SGHTS, CDR2 YDEGEE. CDR3 protein: CASSLGEATNEKLFF. The CDR3, as DNA: TGTGCCAGCAGCTTGGGTGAGGCAACTAATGAAAAACTGTTTTTT.

The chain joins TRBV12-3 or TRBV12-4 to TRBJ1-2; the D gene is possibly TRBD1 (5 bases). The CDR3 length is 12 residues. V lost 6 bases to trimming and J lost 4 bases, with 9 bases between them. CDR3 DNA sequence: TGTGCCAGCAGCCAGGGTCTCTATGGCTACACCTTC. Its protein is CASSQGLYGYTF.

This clone came up once. This chain joins TRBV9 and TRBJ1-4; 7 nucleotides match TRBD1. Germline CDR1 reads SGDLS; CDR2 reads YYNGEE. J gave up 4 bases and V 6 bases, and 3 bases lay outside the gene matches. This CDR3 comprises 13 residues. CDR3 bases: TGTGCCAGCAACGGACAGGTTAATGAAAAACTGTTTTTT. Protein sequence: CASNGQVNEKLFF.

This clone appeared once. This chain connects TRBV14 to TRBJ2-1, with D uncertain. With 5 bases removed from V and 9 bases from J, the gap between germline ends came to 11 bases. Germline values: CDR1 SGHDN, CDR2 FVKESK. The CDR3 has 12 amino acids. The CDR3 spells CASSAGSLEQFF. Written as DNA, the CDR3 is TGTGCCAGCAGCGCCGGGTCCCTTGAGCAGTTCTTC.

The chain couples TRBV7-8 to TRBJ2-2, with D perhaps matching TRBD2 (6 bases). CDR1 and CDR2 from the germline V gene are SGHVS and FQNEAQ. Trimming shortened V by 3 bases and J by 5 bases, and 19 bases separated the two germline ends. The CDR3 runs to 17 residues. The CDR3 here is CASSFELALRGTGELFF. The CDR3 DNA is TGTGCCAGCAGCTTTGAACTAGCCCTGAGGGGTACCGGGGAGCTGTTTTTT.

The chain carries TRBV19 and TRBJ1-4; 7 nucleotides line up with TRBD1. Germline CDR1 is LNHDA and CDR2 is SQIVND (reference sequence). The CDR3 consists of 14 residues. Trimming removed 5 bases from V and 8 bases from J; junction bases left unmatched: 8. CDR3 protein: CASSRAAGGEKLFF. CDR3 nucleotide sequence: TGTGCCAGTAGTCGGGCGGCAGGGGGGGAAAAACTGTTTTTT.

V and J are TRBV5-8 and TRBJ2-2; TRBD1 matches 8 bases. Germline values: CDR1 SGHTS, CDR2 YDEGEE. This CDR3 region has 17 residues. Unmatched junction bases numbered 10, after V lost 5 bases and J lost 1 base. This CDR3 reads CASRKGTGHENTGELFF. CDR3 DNA: TGTGCCAGCAGAAAAGGGACAGGCCATGAGAACACCGGGGAGCTGTTTTTT.

The chain employs TRBV7-2 and TRBJ2-3, with 7 bases identical to TRBD1. With V trimmed by 5 bases and J by 2 bases, 10 bases remained unmatched. The CDR3 is made up of 16 amino acids. The germline V gene has CDR1 SGHTA and CDR2 FQGNSA. DNA of the CDR3: TGTGCCAGCAGCCTACCCGCGACAGGGTTCACAGATACGCAGTATTTT. Protein sequence: CASSLPATGFTDTQYF.